The clone carrying this T cell receptor (beta chain) has just one count. The junction shows a germline mismatch at one end, possibly a read error. The sample is drawn from a study of neurological immune-mediated disorders. The cDNA was generated through 5'RACE incorporating 10-nucleotide random UMIs. TCRdb independently ran MiXCR on the 5' RACE reads; one entry per CDR3 protein. The sample lists about 14,000 distinct CDR3 sequences, about 13% occurring once. The CDR3 runs to 15 residues. Germline-derived CDR1 and CDR2 are SGHTA and FQGNSA. The TCR was taken from a female donor with HTLV-1-associated myelopathy (HAM/TSP). The sequenced sample consisted of CD8+ T cells from blood. The rearrangement links TRBV7-2 to TRBJ2-7, with TRBD2 identical over 9 bases. The CDR3 DNA reads as TGTGCCAGCAGCTCCATAGCGGGGGCCAACTACGAACAGTACTTC. This translates into CASSSIAGANYEQYF. Based on the CDR3 plus reference TRBV7-2 and TRBJ2-7, the full variable domain is GAGVSQSPSNKVTEKGKDVELRCDPISGHTALYWYRQSLGQGLEFLIYFQGNSAPDKSGLPSDRFSAERTGGSVSTLTIQRTQQEDSAVYLCASSSIAGANYEQYFGPGTRLTVT.